This note documents a single TCR beta chain sequence. The data originate from a study of T cell responses to AZD1222 COVID-19 vaccine. Some clones are missing from TCRdb's copy, which holds only in-frame ones; the method was immunoSEQ multiplex PCR. This table has some 97,000 clones, roughly nine tenths appearing once. The CDR3 has 13 residues. The germline gives CDR1 SGHRS, CDR2 YFSETQ. V dropped 5 bases and J dropped 1 base, with 9 bases sitting between them. The rearrangement links TRBV5-1 to TRBJ1-1; unclear D gene. This clonotype was sampled from an adult in good health. Sequencing used peripheral blood, obtained on day 0 of AZD1222 vaccination. CDR3 nucleotides: TGCGCCAGCAGGCTGCAGGAGAACACTGAAGCTTTCTTT. Encoded protein: CASRLQENTEAFF.